This is a list of T cell receptor beta chains from one sample in a study of CD8 T cells in ankylosing spondylitis. A single record per CDR3 protein comes from TCRdb applying MiXCR to the 5' RACE reads. The table has approximately 150,000 distinct CDR3 sequences, over 15% seen once. Sequencing used blood, either unsorted or a sorted T cell fraction (not recorded which). These receptor sequences come from a male donor with ankylosing spondylitis. CDR3s include the opening cysteine and the closing phenylalanine or tryptophan. D genes are given only for firm matches. Clone sizes are given selectively: once, few, many, or a class where the clone is expanded.

D gene | clone size | J gene | V gene | CDR3 protein | CDR3 DNA
- | - | TRBJ1-2 | TRBV6-1 | CASRLAGDWNGYTF | TGTGCCAGCAGGCTGGCCGGAGACTGGAATGGCTACACCTTC
- | many | TRBJ2-1 | TRBV29-1 | CSVEGGSLYNEQFF | TGCAGCGTTGAGGGTGGGAGCCTTTACAATGAGCAGTTCTTC
- | few | TRBJ2-7 | TRBV4-1 | CASSQDPVGGAYEQYF | TGCGCCAGCAGCCAAGACCCCGTGGGGGGTGCCTACGAGCAGTACTTC
- | few | TRBJ2-6 | TRBV7-2 | CASSSSALNSGANVLTF | TGTGCCAGCAGCTCTAGCGCACTGAACTCTGGGGCCAACGTCCTGACTTTC
- | - | TRBJ1-6 | TRBV10-3 | CAIRPGQYLESPLHF | TGTGCCATCAGACCCGGACAGTATCTTGAGTCACCCCTCCACTTT
- | many | TRBJ2-1 | TRBV12-3/TRBV12-4 | CASSLGEVFF | TGTGCCAGCAGTCTAGGTGAGGTGTTCTTC
- | - | TRBJ2-7 | TRBV9 | CASSVDVGFLYEQYF | TGTGCCAGCAGCGTAGATGTGGGTTTTTTGTACGAGCAGTACTTC
- | many | TRBJ1-3 | TRBV4-1 | CASSQGSGNTIYF | TGCGCCAGCAGCCAAGGATCGGGAAACACCATATATTTT
- | - | TRBJ2-1 | TRBV20-1 | CSARDAGGYHDEQFF | TGCAGTGCTAGAGATGCTGGGGGCTACCACGATGAGCAGTTCTTC
TRBD2 | - | TRBJ2-7 | TRBV7-9 | CASSLLGTSGYEQYF | TGTGCCAGCAGCCTCTTGGGGACTAGCGGCTACGAGCAGTACTTC
TRBD1 | - | TRBJ1-6 | TRBV5-1 | CASSLGTGSNSPLHF | TGCGCCAGCAGCTTGGGGACAGGGAGTAATTCACCCCTCCACTTT
- | many | TRBJ1-1 | TRBV29-1 | CSVDRGQYTEAFF | TGCAGCGTTGACCGTGGTCAGTACACTGAAGCTTTCTTT
- | - | TRBJ1-5 | TRBV6-2/TRBV6-3 | CASTIRGGAHQPQHF | TGTGCCAGCACGATACGAGGGGGTGCCCATCAGCCCCAGCATTTT
- | many | TRBJ2-7 | TRBV7-9 | CADNDEQYF | TGTGCCGACAACGACGAGCAGTACTTC
TRBD2 | - | TRBJ2-7 | TRBV7-3 | CASSLTASGAYEQYF | TGTGCCAGCAGCTTAACGGCTAGCGGAGCCTACGAGCAGTACTTC
- | - | TRBJ2-3 | TRBV2 | CASSDGTTNTQYF | TGTGCCAGCAGTGACGGCACCACAAATACGCAGTATTTT
- | few | TRBJ2-3 | TRBV6-1 | CASSAGQDHTDTQYF | TGTGCCAGCAGTGCTGGACAAGATCACACAGATACGCAGTATTTT
- | - | TRBJ2-3 | TRBV27 | CASSIGISGADTQYF | TGTGCCAGCAGTATCGGGATCTCGGGCGCAGATACGCAGTATTTT
TRBD2 | - | TRBJ2-2 | TRBV6-4 | CASSVGLAGYTGELFF | TGTGCCAGCAGTGTTGGACTAGCGGGATACACCGGGGAGCTGTTTTTT
TRBD1 | - | TRBJ2-7 | TRBV27 | CASRPGQGGHEQYF | TGTGCCAGCAGACCGGGACAGGGAGGTCACGAGCAGTACTTC
TRBD2 | many | TRBJ2-2 | TRBV29-1 | CSVDAGGDTGELFF | TGCAGCGTTGATGCGGGAGGGGACACCGGGGAGCTGTTTTTT
- | few | TRBJ1-1 | TRBV14 | CASSQGRMNTEAFF | TGTGCCAGCAGCCAAGGGCGGATGAACACTGAAGCTTTCTTT
- | few | TRBJ2-3 | TRBV11-3 | CASRRGADTQYF | TGTGCCAGCAGAAGGGGAGCCGATACGCAGTATTTT
- | many | TRBJ2-2 | TRBV5-1 | CASSFLQGTGELFF | TGCGCCAGCAGCTTTTTACAGGGCACCGGGGAGCTGTTTTTT
- | many | TRBJ1-1 | TRBV7-7 | CASSSRVGTEAFF | TGTGCCAGCAGCTCCAGGGTCGGAACTGAAGCTTTCTTT
- | - | TRBJ1-1 | TRBV7-8 | CASSQSSLEAFF | TGTGCCAGCAGCCAGAGCTCCCTTGAAGCTTTCTTT
- | - | TRBJ1-5 | TRBV9 | CASSVGTSNQPQHF | TGTGCCAGCAGCGTAGGGACAAGCAATCAGCCCCAGCATTTT
TRBD2 | few | TRBJ2-7 | TRBV27 | CASSSSSGRSYEQYF | TGTGCCAGCAGTTCGTCTAGCGGGAGGAGTTACGAGCAGTACTTC
- | few | TRBJ1-1 | TRBV7-9 | CASSLPRGFTEAFF | TGTGCCAGCAGCCTTCCTCGGGGGTTTACTGAAGCTTTCTTT
- | few | TRBJ1-5 | TRBV15 | CATSGERGIYSNQPQHF | TGTGCCACCAGCGGCGAAAGGGGCATTTATAGCAATCAGCCCCAGCATTTT
TRBD1 | - | TRBJ2-7 | TRBV29-1 | CSVEGTGQFGGSYEQYF | TGCAGCGTTGAAGGGACAGGGCAATTCGGAGGCTCCTACGAGCAGTACTTC
TRBD2 | many | TRBJ2-3 | TRBV28 | CASQETSRLTDTQYF | TGTGCCAGCCAGGAGACTAGCAGACTCACAGATACGCAGTATTTT
TRBD2 | - | TRBJ2-1 | TRBV30 | CAWNLADPTDEQFF | TGTGCCTGGAACCTAGCGGACCCTACGGATGAGCAGTTCTTC
- | few | TRBJ2-1 | TRBV5-1 | CASSLETGAPYNEQFF | TGCGCCAGCAGCTTAGAAACAGGTGCGCCCTACAATGAGCAGTTCTTC
- | many | TRBJ2-7 | TRBV12-3/TRBV12-4 | CASSFGVSYEQYF | TGTGCCAGCAGTTTTGGAGTTTCCTACGAGCAGTACTTC
- | many | TRBJ2-1 | TRBV29-1 | CSAAEGGVPNEQFF | TGCAGCGCCGCCGAGGGGGGGGTTCCGAATGAGCAGTTCTTC
TRBD2 | few | TRBJ2-3 | TRBV2 | CGLAGTDTQYF | TGTGGACTAGCGGGAACAGATACGCAGTATTTT
- | - | TRBJ2-1 | TRBV7-3 | CASSAQGSWNNEQFF | TGTGCCAGCAGCGCGCAGGGGTCTTGGAACAATGAGCAGTTCTTC
TRBD2 | - | TRBJ2-7 | TRBV14 | CASSWGLALGEQYF | TGTGCCAGCAGCTGGGGACTAGCACTCGGCGAGCAGTACTTC
TRBD1 | few | TRBJ2-1 | TRBV28 | CASSIGTGAYYEQFF | TGTGCCAGCAGTATCGGGACAGGGGCTTACTATGAGCAGTTCTTC
TRBD1 | - | TRBJ1-1 | TRBV20-1 | CSVIGQAEGTEAFF | TGCAGTGTTATTGGACAGGCTGAAGGCACTGAAGCTTTCTTT
- | many | TRBJ2-1 | TRBV29-1 | CSALNNEQFF | TGCAGCGCGCTTAACAATGAGCAGTTCTTC
- | many | TRBJ2-7 | TRBV29-1 | CSALVRGHYEQYF | TGCAGCGCCTTGGTCCGAGGCCACTACGAGCAGTACTTC
- | - | TRBJ2-3 | TRBV7-9 | CASRSQVTRRDTQYF | TGTGCCAGCAGGTCTCAGGTCACCCGGCGAGATACGCAGTATTTT
- | few | TRBJ1-4 | TRBV5-5 | CASSMTGQGLSEKLFF | TGTGCCAGCAGCATGACAGGCCAGGGCTTAAGCGAAAAACTGTTTTTT
- | few | TRBJ1-2 | TRBV12-3/TRBV12-4 | CAGLSNSGYTF | TGTGCCGGACTGAGTAATTCTGGCTACACCTTC
- | few | TRBJ1-2 | TRBV7-2 | CASSLEGNYGYTF | TGTGCCAGCAGCTTAGAGGGGAACTATGGCTACACCTTC
TRBD1 | - | TRBJ2-1 | TRBV20-1 | CSARDRRTGDNEQFF | TGCAGTGCTAGAGATCGAAGGACAGGGGACAATGAGCAGTTCTTC
TRBD2 | many | TRBJ2-5 | TRBV29-1 | CSAPRTSGPMGETQYF | TGCAGCGCACCCAGGACTAGCGGTCCAATGGGGGAGACCCAGTACTTC
TRBD2 | - | TRBJ2-5 | TRBV6-1 | CASRRWLAGLQETQYF | TGTGCCAGCCGCCGTTGGCTAGCGGGACTACAAGAGACCCAGTACTTC
- | few | TRBJ1-1 | TRBV14 | CAIERPRAVNTEAFF | TGTGCCATCGAAAGGCCCAGGGCTGTAAACACTGAAGCTTTCTTT
TRBD1 | few | TRBJ2-5 | TRBV13 | CASSLYGTEETQYF | TGTGCCAGCAGCTTATACGGGACAGAAGAGACCCAGTACTTC
- | many | TRBJ1-1 | TRBV20-1 | CSARVRRGAGVTEAFF | TGCAGTGCTAGAGTTCGGCGGGGAGCCGGGGTCACTGAAGCTTTCTTT
- | - | TRBJ2-6 | TRBV5-1 | CASSLLAGPRSGANVLTF | TGCGCCAGCAGCCTATTGGCGGGACCCCGCTCTGGGGCCAACGTCCTGACTTTC
TRBD2 | many | TRBJ2-7 | TRBV27 | CASSLSSGGIPGQYF | TGTGCCAGCAGTTTATCGAGCGGGGGAATACCCGGGCAGTACTTC
- | - | TRBJ1-5 | TRBV6-5 | CASSYLAPTSNQPQHF | TGTGCCAGCAGTTACTTGGCACCTACTAGCAATCAGCCCCAGCATTTT
- | few | TRBJ2-1 | TRBV20-1 | CSAVPGDDSNEQFF | TGCAGTGCTGTCCCGGGAGACGATAGCAATGAGCAGTTCTTC
TRBD2 | - | TRBJ2-1 | TRBV9 | CASSAPAGLAGVVSYNEQFF | TGTGCCAGCAGCGCCCCCGCCGGACTAGCGGGAGTCGTCTCCTACAATGAGCAGTTCTTC
- | - | TRBJ2-7 | TRBV20-1 | CSARDQTALYEQYF | TGCAGTGCTAGAGATCAAACTGCTCTCTACGAGCAGTACTTC
- | - | TRBJ2-1 | TRBV20-1 | CSALAYNEQFF | TGCAGTGCCCTAGCATACAATGAGCAGTTCTTC